This record looks at one TCR beta chain sequence and its context. These data originate in a study of tumor-infiltrating lymphocytes in localized non-small cell lung cancer. The overall study: From each patient, both tumor and uninvolved lung, non-adjacent to tumor, were sampled.

There are 15 residues in the CDR3. V gave up 2 bases and J gave up 5 bases; unmatched junction bases: 4. Per the germline V gene, CDR1 is SGHAT and CDR2 is FQNNGV. TCRdb's copy holds only in-frame clones and misses some; the assay was immunoSEQ multiplex PCR. Among roughly 8,500 clones listed, around 81% were seen once. Source material: uninvolved lung tissue not adjacent to the tumor. The chain employs TRBV11-2 and TRBJ2-3; 10 bases map to TRBD2. This TCR was sampled from a human donor with non-small cell lung cancer. The CDR3 coding sequence is TGTGCCAGCAGCTTAATAGCGGGAGGATTAGATACGCAGTATTTT. It is translated as CASSLIAGGLDTQYF. The variable domain in full, with the rest retrieved from reference TRBV11-2 and TRBJ2-3, is EAGVAQSPRYKIIEKRQSVAFWCNPISGHATLYWYQQILGQGPKLLIQFQNNGVVDDSQLPKDRFSAERLKGVDSTLKIQPAKLEDSAVYLCASSLIAGGLDTQYFGPGTRLTVL.